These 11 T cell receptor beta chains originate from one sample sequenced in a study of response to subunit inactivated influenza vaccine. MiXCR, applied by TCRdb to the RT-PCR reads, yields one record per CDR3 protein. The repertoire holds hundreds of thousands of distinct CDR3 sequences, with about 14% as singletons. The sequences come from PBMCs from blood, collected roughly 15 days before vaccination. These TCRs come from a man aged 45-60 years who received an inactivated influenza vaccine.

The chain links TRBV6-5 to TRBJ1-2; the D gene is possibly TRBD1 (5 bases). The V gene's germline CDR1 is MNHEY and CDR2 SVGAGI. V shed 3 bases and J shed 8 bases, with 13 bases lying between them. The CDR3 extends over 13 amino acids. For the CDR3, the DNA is TGTGCCAGCAGTTATCAGGGTCAGAAAGGCTACACCTTC. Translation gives CASSYQGQKGYTF.

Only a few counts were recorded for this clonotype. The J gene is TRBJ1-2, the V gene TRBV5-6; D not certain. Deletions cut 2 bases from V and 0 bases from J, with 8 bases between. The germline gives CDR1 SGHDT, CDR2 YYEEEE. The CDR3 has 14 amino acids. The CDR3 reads CASSLPGSNYGYTF. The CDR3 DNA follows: TGTGCCAGCAGCTTACCGGGATCTAACTATGGCTACACCTTC.

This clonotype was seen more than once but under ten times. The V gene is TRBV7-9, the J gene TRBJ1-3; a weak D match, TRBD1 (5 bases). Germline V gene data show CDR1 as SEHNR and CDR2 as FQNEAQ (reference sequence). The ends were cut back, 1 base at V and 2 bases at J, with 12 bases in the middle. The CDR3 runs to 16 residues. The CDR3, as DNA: TGTGCCAGCAGCTTAGGTGTTTGGACAACTGGAAACACCATATATTTT. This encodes CASSLGVWTTGNTIYF. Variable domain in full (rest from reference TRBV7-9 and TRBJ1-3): DTGVSQNPRHKITKRGQNVTFRCDPISEHNRLYWYRQTLGQGPEFLTYFQNEAQLEKSRLLSDRFSAERPKGSFSTLEIQRTEQGDSAMYLCASSLGVWTTGNTIYFGEGSWLTVV.

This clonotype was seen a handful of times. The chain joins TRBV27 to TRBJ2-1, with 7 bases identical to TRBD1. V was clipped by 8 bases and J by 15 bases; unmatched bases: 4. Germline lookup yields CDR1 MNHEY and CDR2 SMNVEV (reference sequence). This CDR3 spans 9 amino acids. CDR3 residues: CASRQGMFF. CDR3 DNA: TGTGCCAGCCGACAGGGAATGTTCTTC.

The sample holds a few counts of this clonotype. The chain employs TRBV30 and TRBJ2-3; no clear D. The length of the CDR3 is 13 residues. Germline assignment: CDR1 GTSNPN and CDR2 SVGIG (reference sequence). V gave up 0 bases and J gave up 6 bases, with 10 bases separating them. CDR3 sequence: CAWSVRPADTQYF. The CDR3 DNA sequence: TGTGCCTGGAGTGTACGACCAGCGGATACGCAGTATTTT.

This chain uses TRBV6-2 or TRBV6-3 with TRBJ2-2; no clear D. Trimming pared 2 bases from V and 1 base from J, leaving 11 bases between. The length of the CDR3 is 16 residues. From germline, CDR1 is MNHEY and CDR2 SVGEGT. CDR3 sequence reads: CASSYGRQKNTGELFF. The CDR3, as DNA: TGTGCCAGCAGTTACGGTCGCCAGAAGAACACCGGGGAGCTGTTTTTT.

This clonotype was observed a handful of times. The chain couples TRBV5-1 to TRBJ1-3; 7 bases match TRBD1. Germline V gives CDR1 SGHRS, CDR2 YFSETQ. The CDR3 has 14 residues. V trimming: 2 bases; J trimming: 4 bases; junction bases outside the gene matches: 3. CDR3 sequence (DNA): TGCGCCAGCAGCTTTGGGACAGTCGGAAACACCATATATTTT. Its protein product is CASSFGTVGNTIYF.

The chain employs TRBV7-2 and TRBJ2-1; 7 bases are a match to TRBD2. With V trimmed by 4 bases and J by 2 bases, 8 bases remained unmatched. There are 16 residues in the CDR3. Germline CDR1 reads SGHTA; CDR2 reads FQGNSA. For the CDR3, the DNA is TGTGCCAGCAGCTCAGACCTAGCGGATACCTACAATGAGCAGTTCTTC. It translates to CASSSDLADTYNEQFF.

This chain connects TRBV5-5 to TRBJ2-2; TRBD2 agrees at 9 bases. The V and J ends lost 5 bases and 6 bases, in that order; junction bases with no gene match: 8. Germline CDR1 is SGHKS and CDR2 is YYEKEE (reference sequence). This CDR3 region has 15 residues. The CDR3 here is CASRGQSGRSGELFF. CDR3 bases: TGTGCCAGCAGAGGGCAGAGCGGGAGGTCCGGGGAGCTGTTTTTT.

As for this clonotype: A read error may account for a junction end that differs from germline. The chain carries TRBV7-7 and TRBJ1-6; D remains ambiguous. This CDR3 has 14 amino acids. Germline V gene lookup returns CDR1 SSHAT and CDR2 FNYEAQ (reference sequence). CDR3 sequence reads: CASSLDRLGSPLHF. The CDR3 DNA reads TGTGCTAGCAGCTTAGACCGTCTGGGATCACCCCTCCACTTT.

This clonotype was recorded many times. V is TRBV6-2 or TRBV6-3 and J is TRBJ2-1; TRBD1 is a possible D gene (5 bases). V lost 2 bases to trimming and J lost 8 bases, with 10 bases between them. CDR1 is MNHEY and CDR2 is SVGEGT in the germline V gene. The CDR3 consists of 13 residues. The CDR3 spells CASSYPGSDEQFF. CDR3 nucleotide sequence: TGTGCCAGCAGTTACCCAGGGTCCGATGAGCAGTTCTTC.